These 13 T cell receptor beta chains were all obtained from the same sample, sequenced in a study of metastatic and nonmetastatic thyroid tumors. MiXCR reprocessed the PCR reads for TCRdb. Here the sample spans about 53,000 clones, 20% to 25% being singletons. Patients had received no treatment of any kind before thyroid surgery. The sample consisted of blood. The receptors originated from a female donor with papillary thyroid cancer or a benign thyroid nodule (not recorded which). Some clones in this sample may be carry-over from other donors' samples.

This clone was counted many times. The chain carries TRBV5-4 and TRBJ1-3; the D is unclear. Trimming removed 4 bases at V and 4 bases at J, with 12 bases between. This CDR3 has 14 amino acids. In germline, CDR1 is SGHNT, CDR2 YYREEE (reference sequence). This CDR3 is CASSGDWPGNTIYF. In DNA form, the CDR3 reads TGTGCCAGCAGCGGCGACTGGCCCGGAAACACCATATATTTT.

The CDR3 is CSARWGGIGYEQYF. As DNA, the CDR3 is TGCAGTGCTAGATGGGGCGGGATCGGGTACGAGCAGTACTTC. V gene TRBV20-1 combines with J gene TRBJ2-7, with D maybe TRBD2 (6 bases). The CDR3 totals 14 residues. Trimming left V 2 bases short and J 4 bases short, with 15 bases between. Germline CDR1 DFQATT, CDR2 SNEGSKA (reference sequence).

About this clone: The conserved phenylalanine or tryptophan is not found at the CDR3 terminus, so this likely reflects a read error. V usage is TRBV28 and J usage is TRBJ1-3; D gene unclear. The germline V gene has CDR1 MDHEN and CDR2 SYDVKM. V gave up 7 bases and J gave up 5 bases, with 18 bases separating them. The CDR3 has 15 residues. The CDR3: CASIFSAGDRNTIYS. CDR3 DNA sequence: TGTGCCAGCATTTTCTCTGCCGGGGATAGAAACACCATATATTCT.

This clone appeared many times. The gene calls are TRBV3-1 and TRBJ1-1; TRBD1 matches at 7 bases. Germline values: CDR1 LGHDT, CDR2 YNNKEL (reference sequence). The CDR3 loop spans 13 amino acids. The junction had 6 bases not matched to a gene; V was cut back by 4 bases and J by 7 bases. The CDR3 DNA follows: TGTGCCAGCAGCCGAGGGGGACAGCTTGAAGCTTTCTTT. Translating gives CASSRGGQLEAFF.

This clone was picked up many times. The CDR3 sequence is CASRKRTGTGGDTQYF. The CDR3 nucleotides are TGTGCCAGCCGTAAAAGGACTGGAACGGGAGGGGATACGCAGTATTTT. This chain joins TRBV11-2 and TRBJ2-3; TRBD2 aligns across 8 bases. The CDR3 is 16 amino acids. Germline V gene sequence: CDR1 SGHAT, CDR2 FQNNGV. Germline trimming cut 8 bases from V and 6 bases from J; bases unmatched to any gene: 16.

At least ten counts were recorded for this clone. V usage is TRBV5-1 and J usage is TRBJ2-7; D is unresolved. Trimming cost V 3 bases and J 6 bases, with 10 bases left between them. The CDR3 spans 12 residues. The germline gives CDR1 SGHRS, CDR2 YFSETQ. Here the CDR3 reads CASSYDTAEQYF. DNA for the CDR3: TGCGCCAGCAGCTATGACACGGCCGAGCAGTACTTC.

Many counts were recorded for this clone. The chain has TRBV6-1 and TRBJ1-1; D is perhaps TRBD1 (6 bases). This CDR3 is built from 14 residues. The germline CDR1 and CDR2 sequences are MNHNS and SASEGT. Trimming cost V 5 bases and J 5 bases, with 15 bases left between them. The CDR3 loop reads CASSSLTGRTEAFF. CDR3 DNA: TGTGCCAGCAGTTCCCTGACAGGCAGAACTGAAGCTTTCTTT.

In this sample, this clone turned up many times. The chain employs TRBV30 and TRBJ2-1, with 15 bases that match TRBD2. The CDR3 length is 13 residues. The V gene end was trimmed by 6 bases and the J gene end by 7 bases; junction bases not matched to a gene: 1. In germline, CDR1 is GTSNPN, CDR2 SVGIG (reference sequence). The CDR3 region has the DNA TGTGCCTGCGGGACTAGCGGGAGGAATGAGCAGTTCTTC. As protein: CACGTSGRNEQFF.

The table lists this clone with many counts. The CDR3 region has the DNA TGTGCCAGCAGCCCGACCGGCGGGACACCTAACAATGAGCAGTTCTTC. Translated: CASSPTGGTPNNEQFF. The chain joins TRBV7-3 to TRBJ2-1; either TRBD1 or TRBD2 may supply D (6 bases each). This CDR3 region has 16 residues. Deletions cut 5 bases from V and 5 bases from J, with 19 bases between. CDR1 SGHTA and CDR2 FQGTGA come from the germline V gene.

The V gene is TRBV11-2, the J gene TRBJ1-2, with 7 positions matching TRBD1. Germline assignment: CDR1 SGHAT and CDR2 FQNNGV. V dropped 4 bases and J dropped 6; count of bases not matched to a gene: 11. The CDR3 contains 15 residues. The CDR3 is CASSSQGWGLDGYTF. In DNA, the CDR3 is TGTGCCAGCAGCTCACAGGGGTGGGGCCTTGATGGCTACACCTTC.

J is TRBJ2-5 and V is TRBV20-1; TRBD2 matches at 7 bases. J was trimmed by 4 bases and V by 5 bases; bases with no gene match: 7. Germline CDR1 and CDR2: DFQATT and SNEGSKA (reference sequence). The CDR3 runs 13 residues. CDR3 nucleotide sequence: TGCAGTGCTGGCGGGACTAAGCGAGAGACCCAGTACTTC. This gives the protein CSAGGTKRETQYF.

This clone occurred many times. The V and J genes are TRBV20-1 and TRBJ1-2; no reliable D call. The V end was cut by 2 bases, the J end by 0 bases, with 4 bases between. Germline V gives CDR1 DFQATT, CDR2 SNEGSKA (reference sequence). The CDR3 runs to 12 residues. The CDR3 DNA sequence: TGCAGTGCTAGACCTACTAACTATGGCTACACCTTC. It encodes CSARPTNYGYTF.

This clone was found many times. This chain connects TRBV4-1 to TRBJ1-2; D ambiguous. CDR1 and CDR2 from the germline V gene are MGHRA and YSYEKL. V lost 4 bases and J lost 8, with 17 bases in between. CDR3 length: 14 amino acids. The CDR3 loop is CASSLPRTEEGYTF. CDR3 bases: TGCGCCAGCAGCCTTCCCCGGACGGAGGAAGGCTACACCTTC.